This is a list of T cell receptor beta chains from one sample in a study of patients and donors after allogeneic stem cell transplantation. Each CDR3 protein gets one entry after TCRdb re-called the RT-PCR reads with MiXCR. The top ten clones hold about 35% of a sample with roughly 30,000 distinct CDR3 sequences, nearly 7% of them seen once. The source material was blood, either unsorted or a sorted T cell fraction (not recorded which). Receptors were obtained from a human donor who was either an allogeneic HSCT recipient or a stem cell or donor lymphocyte infusion donor (not recorded which). It is not recorded whose cells these are; they may come from a transplant donor. CDR3s include the opening cysteine and the closing phenylalanine or tryptophan. The D gene is left open where the match is weak. Not all rows give a size; the values are once, few, many and, for expanded clones, a class.

abundance,d_gene,j_gene,v_gene,CDR3aa,CDR3nt
-,-,TRBJ1-1,TRBV19,CASSMVKNTEAFF,TGTGCCAGTAGTATGGTGAAGAACACTGAAGCTTTCTTT
many,-,TRBJ1-2,TRBV12-3/TRBV12-4,CASSLPPNNYGYTF,TGTGCCAGCAGTTTACCCCCAAACAACTATGGCTACACCTTC
few,TRBD2,TRBJ2-1,TRBV29-1,CSAAGLAGGQNYNEQFF,TGCAGCGCCGCAGGACTAGCGGGAGGGCAAAACTACAATGAGCAGTTCTTC
many,TRBD1,TRBJ1-2,TRBV27,CASSLYRGAFNGYTF,TGTGCCAGCAGTTTGTACAGGGGAGCCTTCAATGGCTACACCTTC
many,-,TRBJ1-2,TRBV7-9,CASSITGTNGYTF,TGTGCCAGCAGCATTACCGGGACTAATGGCTACACCTTC
many,TRBD1,TRBJ2-7,TRBV25-1,CASSELTGDPQEQYF,TGTGCCAGCAGTGAACTGACAGGGGATCCACAGGAGCAGTACTTC
few,TRBD1,TRBJ2-7,TRBV2,CATQGTPYEQYF,TGTGCCACACAGGGGACACCCTACGAGCAGTACTTC
many,-,TRBJ2-1,TRBV24-1,CATSDLDGSSYNEQFF,TGTGCCACCAGTGATTTGGACGGAAGCTCCTACAATGAGCAGTTCTTC
many,-,TRBJ1-1,TRBV27,CASSAEWNTEAFF,TGTGCCAGCAGTGCCGAGTGGAACACTGAAGCTTTCTTT
-,TRBD2,TRBJ2-1,TRBV2,CASSRAGGSYNEQFF,TGTGCCAGCAGTAGAGCGGGAGGCTCGTACAATGAGCAGTTCTTC